The 20 T cell receptor beta chains reported below all come from one sample, sequenced in a study of blood T cell repertoires in COVID-19. Assay: immunoSEQ multiplex PCR; the TCRdb copy retains only in-frame clones and omits some. The sample consists of fewer than 350,000 clones, 88% of them appearing once. Sequenced: peripheral blood. Source of these receptors: a man in his late teens or twenties with active or convalescent COVID-19.

The rearrangement links TRBV7-8 to TRBJ2-5; tentatively, D is TRBD1 (6 bases). The V gene lost 3 bases and the J gene lost 0 bases, with 14 bases spanning the gap. Germline CDR1 is SGHVS and CDR2 is FQNEAQ. The CDR3 is 16 amino acids. CDR3 protein: CASSFDLGQYQETQYF. The DNA for the CDR3 is TGTGCCAGCAGCTTTGATCTCGGACAGTACCAAGAGACCCAGTACTTC.

The rearrangement uses TRBV24-1 and TRBJ2-1; tentative D call: TRBD1 (6 bases). The germline V and J ends were trimmed by 1 base and 10 bases, with 10 bases remaining between them. CDR1 and CDR2 from the germline V gene are KGHDR and SFDVKD. The CDR3 has 13 amino acids. The CDR3 reads CATSDLQGREQFF. For the CDR3, the DNA is TGTGCCACCAGTGATTTACAGGGTAGAGAGCAGTTCTTC.

This chain connects TRBV4-2 to TRBJ2-2; the match to TRBD2 covers 11 bases. V lost 2 bases, J lost 0 bases, and 2 bases stayed unmatched. CDR3 size: 17 residues. Germline V CDR1 and CDR2: LGHNA, YNFKEQ. This CDR3 reads CASSQLAGGPNTGELFF. The CDR3 DNA reads as TGTGCCAGCAGCCAACTAGCGGGGGGCCCGAACACCGGGGAGCTGTTTTTT.

The V and J genes are TRBV11-3 and TRBJ2-7; TRBD1 matches 8 bases. CDR1 is SGHNT, CDR2 YENEEA, per germline. The trim removed 5 bases at V and 2 bases at J, leaving 11 bases unmatched. CDR3 length: 16 residues. Here the CDR3 DNA reads TGTGCCAGCAGCCTCCCTGGGACAGGACGAACCTACGAGCAGTACTTC. This sequence encodes CASSLPGTGRTYEQYF.

The chain recombines TRBV15 with TRBJ1-1, with D unresolved. The germline gives CDR1 LNHNV, CDR2 YYDKDF (reference sequence). CDR3 length: 15 residues. Trimming removed 1 base at V and 1 base at J, with 10 bases between. The CDR3 reads CATSRVDTPNTEAFF. The CDR3 region has the DNA TGTGCCACCAGCAGAGTAGACACTCCGAACACTGAAGCTTTCTTT.

J is TRBJ1-4 and V is TRBV7-2; D possibly corresponds to TRBD1 (5 bases). CDR3 length: 13 residues. V dropped 5 bases and J dropped 8 bases, with 12 bases sitting between them. Looked up from germline, CDR1 is SGHTA and CDR2 is FQGNSA. The CDR3 region has the DNA TGTGCCAGCAGCGCCAGGGTCGGGGAAAAACTGTTTTTT. This codes for CASSARVGEKLFF.

The chain recombines TRBV10-3 with TRBJ1-1; no clear D. The CDR3 sequence is 13 residues long. Germline lookup yields CDR1 ENHRY and CDR2 SYGVKD. Trimming stripped 6 bases from V and 2 bases from J, with 10 bases between. The CDR3 bases are TGTGCCATCAGCTCGGGGTTAAACACTGAAGCTTTCTTT. Translated, it gives CAISSGLNTEAFF.

The chain couples TRBV20-1 to TRBJ1-5; no clear D. CDR1 and CDR2 from the germline V gene are DFQATT and SNEGSKA (reference sequence). Trimming shortened V by 6 bases and J by 10 bases, and 13 bases separated the two germline ends. The CDR3 covers 11 residues. The CDR3 loop reads CSARQGGPQHF. CDR3 nucleotides: TGCAGTGCACGACAAGGAGGACCCCAGCATTTT.

The chain joins TRBV3-1 (or the pseudogene TRBV3-2) to TRBJ1-1, with a possible D match to TRBD1 (5 bases). The CDR3 length is 13 residues. Trimming pared 3 bases from V and 2 bases from J, leaving 7 bases between. Germline V gives CDR1 LGHDT, CDR2 YNNKEL (reference sequence). The CDR3: CASSQWGNTEAFF. In nucleotides, the CDR3 is TGTGCCAGCAGCCAGTGGGGCAACACTGAAGCTTTCTTT.

The count of this clone is one. J is TRBJ1-5 and V is TRBV6-1, with D perhaps matching TRBD1 (6 bases). Germline assignment: CDR1 MNHNS and CDR2 SASEGT. The ends were cut back, 1 base at V and 6 bases at J, with 28 bases in the middle. This CDR3 comprises 20 residues. Here the CDR3 DNA reads TGTGCCAGCAGTGAAGTCGGTTGGGACAATCCAAGTGGGTTAGTTCAGCCCCAGCATTTT. This sequence encodes CASSEVGWDNPSGLVQPQHF.

The V gene is TRBV5-1, the J gene TRBJ1-2; 9 positions match TRBD1. The CDR3 is made up of 15 amino acids. The ends lost 0 bases at V and 4 bases at J; junction bases unmatched: 4. In germline, CDR1 is SGHRS, CDR2 YFSETQ. For the CDR3, the DNA is TGCGCCAGCAGCTTGGAGGGACAGGGCCCCTATGGCTACACCTTC. This encodes CASSLEGQGPYGYTF.

V and J are TRBV27 and TRBJ2-2; tentative D call: TRBD2 (6 bases). The germline CDR1 and CDR2 sequences are MNHEY and SMNVEV (reference sequence). The V end was cut by 3 bases, the J end by 4 bases, with 12 bases between. This CDR3 has 15 amino acids. The CDR3 nucleotides read TGTGCCAGCAGTTTGGCGGGGCTAAGCACCGGGGAGCTGTTTTTT. This encodes CASSLAGLSTGELFF.

V is TRBV5-6 and J is TRBJ2-7; 7 bases map to TRBD2. The V gene end was trimmed by 2 bases and the J gene end by 7 bases; junction bases not matched to a gene: 3. Germline CDR1 and CDR2: SGHDT and YYEEEE. This CDR3 comprises 12 residues. Here the CDR3 reads CASSFGGNEQYF. CDR3 DNA: TGTGCCAGCAGCTTCGGGGGGAATGAGCAGTACTTC.

Only one count was recorded for this clone. V gene TRBV19 combines with J gene TRBJ1-1; D unclear. The V gene lost 1 base and the J gene lost 10 bases, with 10 bases spanning the gap. Germline V CDR1 and CDR2: LNHDA, SQIVND (reference sequence). This CDR3 has 12 residues. The CDR3 nucleotides are TGTGCCAGTAGTATAGCGGAGGTAGGAGCTTTCTTT. This encodes CASSIAEVGAFF.

V is TRBV5-1 and J is TRBJ1-1; D is unclear. Trimming stripped 0 bases from V and 5 bases from J, with 5 bases between. The CDR3 runs 12 residues. Germline CDR1 and CDR2: SGHRS and YFSETQ. As DNA, the CDR3 is TGCGCCAGCAGCTTGGTGGAGACTGAAGCTTTCTTT. Amino acid sequence: CASSLVETEAFF.

Notes on this clone: This same CDR3 is encoded by further DNA sequences in the sample. This chain connects TRBV7-9 to TRBJ1-5; no definite D call. The CDR3 extends over 14 amino acids. Germline V gene lookup returns CDR1 SEHNR and CDR2 FQNEAQ (reference sequence). V lost 1 base to trimming and J lost 3 bases, with 7 bases between them. This CDR3 reads CASSLGGPNQPQHF. CDR3 sequence (DNA): TGTGCCAGCAGCTTAGGCGGGCCCAATCAGCCCCAGCATTTT.

The rearrangement uses TRBV9 and TRBJ2-7; TRBD2 matches 7 bases. The germline V gene has CDR1 SGDLS and CDR2 YYNGEE. The CDR3 sequence is 14 residues long. Trimming cost V 3 bases and J 5 bases; bases outside gene matches: 8. The CDR3: CASSAGTKVDEQYF. The CDR3 region has the DNA TGTGCCAGCAGCGCCGGGACTAAGGTCGACGAGCAGTACTTC.

The V and J genes are TRBV18 and TRBJ1-6; TRBD1 matches 10 bases. The V gene's germline CDR1 is KGHSH and CDR2 LQKENI. The V and J ends lost 9 bases and 7 bases, in that order; junction bases with no gene match: 9. The CDR3 is made up of 15 amino acids. The CDR3 nucleotides read TGTGCCAGTCAACGAGACAGGGGGCTAAATTCACCCCTCCACTTT. Its translation is CASQRDRGLNSPLHF.

The genes are TRBV7-2 and TRBJ1-1, with unresolved D. Germline V gives CDR1 SGHTA, CDR2 FQGNSA. The CDR3 length is 15 residues. V shed 0 bases and J shed 5 bases, with 13 bases lying between them. In DNA form, the CDR3 reads TGTGCCAGCAGCTTAGCGGTCGGGGTAAGGACTGAAGCTTTCTTT. It encodes CASSLAVGVRTEAFF.

This chain uses TRBV10-2 with TRBJ2-7; 8 bases align to TRBD1. Germline trimming cut 3 bases from V and 4 bases from J; bases unmatched to any gene: 5. CDR3 length: 14 amino acids. Germline V gives CDR1 WSHSY, CDR2 SAAADI. DNA of the CDR3: TGCGCCAGCAGTGATTTACAGGGGGTATACGAGCAGTACTTC. This sequence encodes CASSDLQGVYEQYF.